The clone carrying this T cell receptor beta chain was seen only a few times. An end of the junction does not agree with germline; a read error may underlie this. The data originate from a study of early T cells in non-severe SARS-CoV-2 infection. Study overall: Unsorted whole-blood RNA was sequenced in bulk, leaving chains unpaired.

This CDR3 region has 13 residues. In germline, CDR1 is SGHVS, CDR2 FNYEAQ. Each cDNA molecule carried a unique molecular identifier. TCRdb passed the 5' RACE reads through MiXCR, listing each CDR3 protein once. The sample lists nearly 80,000 distinct CDR3 sequences, around 13% occurring once. The chain recombines TRBV7-6 with TRBJ1-1; D perhaps matches TRBD1 (5 bases). The material sequenced was whole blood. This TCR was sampled from an adult who was a healthcare worker with PCR-confirmed SARS-CoV-2 infection or an uninfected control (not recorded which). The CDR3 bases are TGTGCCAGCAGCTTACGAGTTGGAGGGGAAGTTTTCTTT. It translates to CASSLRVGGEVFF.